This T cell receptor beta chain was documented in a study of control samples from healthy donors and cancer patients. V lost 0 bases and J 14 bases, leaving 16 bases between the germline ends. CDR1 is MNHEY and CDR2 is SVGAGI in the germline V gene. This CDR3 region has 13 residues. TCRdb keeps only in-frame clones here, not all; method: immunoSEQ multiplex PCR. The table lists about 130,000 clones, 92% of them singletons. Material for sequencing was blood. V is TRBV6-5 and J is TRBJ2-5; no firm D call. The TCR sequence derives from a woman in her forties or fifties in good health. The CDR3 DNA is TGTGCCAGCAGTTACTCAGCAGGTCCTCAGGTCTACTTC. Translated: CASSYSAGPQVYF.